This TCR beta chain was observed in a study of shared clonotypes between healthy human individuals. Background on the study: CD4 naive and CD4 memory each took three plates per donor, while CD8 naive took two and CD8 memory one.

Investigators spread the genomic DNA of each subset evenly over several immunoSEQ plates. Per the study methods: Filtering of immunoSEQ junctional sequences could not match full-length read filtering. Only in-frame clones appear in the TCRdb table, and some are missing; sequencing was by immunoSEQ multiplex PCR. Clone size and V and J calls were adopted from that table, with D and trimming inferred from the DNA. In the table there are some 1 million clones, 70% to 80% of which are singletons. The CDR3 is made up of 16 amino acids. In germline, CDR1 is SGHRS, CDR2 YFSETQ. Trimming took 4 bases from V and 7 from J; bases not matched to a gene: 16. Whole-study findings and limits: Blood was the sole source, and tissue repertoires probably differ.

This clone has only a few counts. Antigen unknown. The sample consisted of memory CD4+ T cells sorted from blood. Indicated subset: CD45RA-negative fraction. The chain recombines TRBV5-1 with TRBJ1-2; TRBD1 aligns across 7 bases. The TCR was taken from a man aged 18 to 30 in good health. This CDR3 is CASSIPSNDRAGGYTF. CDR3 nucleotides: TGCGCCAGCAGCATCCCCTCTAACGACAGGGCGGGTGGCTACACCTTC.